This is a list of T cell receptor beta chains from one sample in a study of T cell responses to AZD1222 COVID-19 vaccine. The protocol was immunoSEQ multiplex PCR, while the TCRdb copy is restricted to in-frame clones and leaves out a portion. The table includes 150,000 or so clones, 90% to 95% detected once. Sequenced here: peripheral blood, sampled on day 0 of AZD1222 vaccination. The receptors stem from an adult in good health. Both conserved end residues are part of each CDR3. A D gene is named only where the DNA matches it firmly. Expanded clones get a size class; other rows say once, few or many, or leave the size out.

v_call	clone_size	d_call	j_call	cdr3_nt	cdr3_aa
TRBV11-2	NA	NA	TRBJ1-2	TGTGCCAGCAGTACACGCGTTAACTATGGCTACACCTTC	CASSTRVNYGYTF
TRBV6-5	NA	NA	TRBJ1-6	TGTGCCAGCAGTCTGACCGGGGCCTATAATTCACCCCTCCACTTT	CASSLTGAYNSPLHF
TRBV19	NA	TRBD1	TRBJ2-7	TGTGCCAGCAGGAGGGGACAGGGGTACGAGCAGTACTTC	CASRRGQGYEQYF
TRBV21-1	NA	NA	TRBJ1-1	TGTGCCAGCAGCAAAGCCTTTGGTCGGGGGGGGTACACTGAAGCTTTCTTT	CASSKAFGRGGYTEAFF
TRBV2	NA	NA	TRBJ2-2	TGTGCCAGCAGTCGGTACGGGGAGCTGTTTTTT	CASSRYGELFF
TRBV5-4	NA	TRBD1	TRBJ1-4	TGTGCCAGCAGCTTGGCCGGACAGGGAGGGGATGAAAAACTGTTTTTT	CASSLAGQGGDEKLFF
TRBV5-4	NA	NA	TRBJ1-1	TGTGCCAGCAGCTTAGGGTTAGGGGGGACTGAAGCTTTCTTT	CASSLGLGGTEAFF
TRBV6-5	NA	NA	TRBJ1-2	TGTGCCAGCAGTTACTCCGGACCGATCAACTATGGCTACACCTTC	CASSYSGPINYGYTF
TRBV7-2	NA	TRBD2	TRBJ2-3	TGTGCCAGCAGCTTAGCGGTGGTAGCGGGGTCCCCCACAGATACGCAGTATTTT	CASSLAVVAGSPTDTQYF
TRBV3-1/TRBV3-2	NA	NA	TRBJ2-6	TGTGCCAGCAGCCAAGGGGAGACAGCCAACGTCCTGACTTTC	CASSQGETANVLTF
TRBV5-1	NA	TRBD1	TRBJ1-2	TGCGCCAGCAGCTTGCTTGGACAGGGCTATGGCTACACCTTC	CASSLLGQGYGYTF
TRBV7-6	NA	NA	TRBJ1-2	TGTGCCAGCAGCTTAGCGACGGGAAGTGGCTACACCTTC	CASSLATGSGYTF
TRBV28	NA	NA	TRBJ1-2	TGTGCCAGCAGTCCGGAGACGGGACCCCTAGAAGGCTACACCTTC	CASSPETGPLEGYTF
TRBV21-1	NA	NA	TRBJ2-1	TGTGCCAGCAGCAAAGCCAAAGGAGACAATGAGCAGTTCTTC	CASSKAKGDNEQFF
TRBV5-6	NA	NA	TRBJ2-3	TGTGCCAGCAGCTTGAGGGCGGGGTCTGTCACAGATACGCAGTATTTT	CASSLRAGSVTDTQYF
TRBV4-3	NA	TRBD1	TRBJ1-3	TGCGCCAGCAGCCCGACCCGATTGACAGGGTCTGGAAACACCATATATTTT	CASSPTRLTGSGNTIYF
TRBV24-1	NA	NA	TRBJ1-3	TGTGCCACCAGCCGATTACTAATCTCCGGAAACACCATATATTTT	CATSRLLISGNTIYF
TRBV14	NA	NA	TRBJ1-3	TGTGCCAGCAGCCAAGAATGGGTTGGGCCTCGCTCTGGAAACACCATATATTTT	CASSQEWVGPRSGNTIYF
TRBV6-2/TRBV6-3	NA	NA	TRBJ1-2	TGTGCCAGCAGACCTCTTGTCCGGGAAGGCTACACCTTC	CASRPLVREGYTF
TRBV3-1/TRBV3-2	NA	NA	TRBJ2-1	TGTGCCAGCAGCCCCCCTGGAAGGGTTTGGAATGAGCAGTTCTTC	CASSPPGRVWNEQFF
TRBV24-1	NA	TRBD1	TRBJ1-5	TGTGCCACCAGTGACCTCATCACCGGGACAGGGAGGGATCAGCCCCAGCATTTT	CATSDLITGTGRDQPQHF
TRBV5-1	NA	NA	TRBJ2-2	TGCGCCAGCAGCTTGACCCAGCCCGGGGAGCTGTTTTTT	CASSLTQPGELFF
TRBV11-2	NA	TRBD2	TRBJ2-7	TGTGCCAGCAGCCAGACTAGCGGGGGCGCCTACGAGCAGTACTTC	CASSQTSGGAYEQYF
TRBV30	NA	NA	TRBJ1-2	TGTGCCTGGAGTCCTGACAGGTTCGGGGATGGCTACACCTTC	CAWSPDRFGDGYTF
TRBV3-1/TRBV3-2	NA	NA	TRBJ1-4	TGTGCCAGCAGCCCTTGGGGTGAAAAACTGTTTTTT	CASSPWGEKLFF
TRBV27	once	TRBD1	TRBJ1-2	TGTGCCAGTAGACCGGGACAGGGAGGGGTCTATGGCTACACCTTC	CASRPGQGGVYGYTF
TRBV11-3	NA	NA	TRBJ1-1	TGTGCCAGCAGTCAATCTAGGTCGGGAAACACTGAAGCTTTCTTT	CASSQSRSGNTEAFF
TRBV27	NA	NA	TRBJ1-2	TGTGCCACCAGGGGAGTACTAGAAGGACATGGCTACACCTTC	CATRGVLEGHGYTF
TRBV9	NA	NA	TRBJ2-1	TGTGCCAGCAGCGTCAGTGGAAGCTCCTACAATGAGCAGTTCTTC	CASSVSGSSYNEQFF
TRBV10-3	NA	NA	TRBJ1-5	TGTGCCGTTTCGGGGGATAGCAATCAGCCCCAGCATTTT	CAVSGDSNQPQHF
TRBV9	NA	NA	TRBJ1-1	TGTGCCACGGGACCCCGGGACACTGAAGCTTTCTTT	CATGPRDTEAFF
TRBV5-1	NA	NA	TRBJ2-7	TGCGCCAGCAGCTTCGACGGGAGCTCCTACGAGCAGTACTTC	CASSFDGSSYEQYF
TRBV5-1	NA	NA	TRBJ1-4	TGCGCCAGCAGCCCCTTTGACGGCACTAATGAAAAACTGTTTTTT	CASSPFDGTNEKLFF
TRBV5-4	NA	TRBD1	TRBJ1-1	TGTGCCAGCAGCTTGGGTGGGGGAGACAGGGGCACTGAAGCTTTCTTT	CASSLGGGDRGTEAFF
TRBV24-1	NA	TRBD1	TRBJ2-7	TGTGCCACCAGTGATAGCGGGACAGGGGTCGAGCAGTACTTC	CATSDSGTGVEQYF
TRBV9	NA	NA	TRBJ1-2	TGTGCCAGCAGCGTAGCCACCGGGACTTACTATGGCTACACCTTC	CASSVATGTYYGYTF
TRBV6-5	NA	NA	TRBJ2-5	TGTGCCAGCAGTTATAAGGGACGTCTACCTGTGACCCAGTACTTC	CASSYKGRLPVTQYF
TRBV29-1	NA	NA	TRBJ1-3	TGCAGCGTTGCAGAAATTGGGAACACCATATATTTT	CSVAEIGNTIYF
TRBV10-3	NA	NA	TRBJ1-6	TGTGCCATCAGTGGGAAGGGGGTGGGGAATTCACCCCTCCACTTT	CAISGKGVGNSPLHF
TRBV7-3	NA	NA	TRBJ2-3	TGTGCCAGCAGCTTAGCGGGCGCTACAGATACGCAGTATTTT	CASSLAGATDTQYF
TRBV7-2	NA	NA	TRBJ2-1	TGTGCCAGCAGCTTAAACAGTGGCTTAACGCTCAATGAGCAGTTCTTC	CASSLNSGLTLNEQFF
TRBV30	once	TRBD2	TRBJ2-1	TGTGCCTGGAGCGGGGGACTAGCGGGGAGTTATGAGCAGTTCTTC	CAWSGGLAGSYEQFF
TRBV6-1	NA	TRBD1	TRBJ2-5	TGTGCCAGCAGTGACCGGGACAGGAAAGAGACCCAGTACTTC	CASSDRDRKETQYF
TRBV30	NA	NA	TRBJ1-2	TGTGCCTGGATTTTTGGTCTAGCGGATGGCTACACCTTC	CAWIFGLADGYTF
TRBV3-1/TRBV3-2	NA	NA	TRBJ2-1	TGTGCCAGCAGCCAAGTGAGCGGGAATGAGCAGTTCTTC	CASSQVSGNEQFF